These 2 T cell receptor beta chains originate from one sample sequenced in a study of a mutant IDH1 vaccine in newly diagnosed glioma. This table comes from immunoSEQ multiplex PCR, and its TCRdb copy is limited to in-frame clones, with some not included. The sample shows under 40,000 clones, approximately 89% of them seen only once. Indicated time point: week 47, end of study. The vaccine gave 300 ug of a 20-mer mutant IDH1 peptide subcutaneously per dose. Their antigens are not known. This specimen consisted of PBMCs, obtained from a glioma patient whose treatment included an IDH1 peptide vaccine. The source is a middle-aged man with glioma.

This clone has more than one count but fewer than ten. CDR3 nucleotides: TGCGCCAGCAGCTTGGACGGAGGGTGGGACACTGAAGCTTTCTTT. Its translation: CASSLDGGWDTEAFF. V gene TRBV5-1 combines with J gene TRBJ1-1; D unclear. The CDR3 runs 15 residues. The germline V gene encodes CDR1 SGHRS and CDR2 YFSETQ. The ends were cut back, 0 bases at V and 3 bases at J, with 12 bases in the middle.

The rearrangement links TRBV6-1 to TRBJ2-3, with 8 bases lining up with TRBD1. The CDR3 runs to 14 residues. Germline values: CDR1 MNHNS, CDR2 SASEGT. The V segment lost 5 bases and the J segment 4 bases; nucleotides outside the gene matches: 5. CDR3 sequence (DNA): TGTGCCAGCAGTAGGACAGGGTTGGCAGATACGCAGTATTTT. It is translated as CASSRTGLADTQYF.